This TCR beta chain was profiled in a study of blood T cell repertoires in COVID-19. Germline CDR1 and CDR2: LGHNA and YSLEER. The CDR3 has 19 residues. Trimming at V came to 2 bases and at J to 2 bases, leaving 14 bases not matched to a gene. The method was immunoSEQ multiplex PCR; TCRdb's version includes in-frame clones alone and lacks a portion of them. Among nearly 300,000 clones listed, 84% were seen once. This rearrangement joins TRBV4-3 to TRBJ2-1, with 8 bases lining up with TRBD2. The sample consisted of peripheral blood. The clonotype comes from a human donor with COVID-19, enrolled during active disease. The donor label of this sample is uncertain. The CDR3 reads CASSQSRPSGLGPYNEQFF. Written as DNA, the CDR3 is TGCGCCAGCAGCCAAAGCAGGCCCTCGGGACTAGGTCCCTACAATGAGCAGTTCTTC.